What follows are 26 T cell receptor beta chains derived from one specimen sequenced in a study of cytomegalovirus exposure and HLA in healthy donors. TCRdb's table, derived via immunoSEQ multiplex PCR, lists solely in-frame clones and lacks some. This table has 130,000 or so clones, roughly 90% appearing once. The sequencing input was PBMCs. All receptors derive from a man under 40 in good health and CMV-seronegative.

CDR3 nucleotides: TGTGCCAGCAGCCCCCGGGACAGAAATAATTCACCCCTCCACTTT. Protein sequence: CASSPRDRNNSPLHF. V usage is TRBV4-2 and J usage is TRBJ1-6; 7 positions agree with TRBD1. In germline, CDR1 is LGHNA, CDR2 YNFKEQ. Unmatched junction bases numbered 5, after V lost 4 bases and J lost 5 bases. The CDR3 totals 15 residues.

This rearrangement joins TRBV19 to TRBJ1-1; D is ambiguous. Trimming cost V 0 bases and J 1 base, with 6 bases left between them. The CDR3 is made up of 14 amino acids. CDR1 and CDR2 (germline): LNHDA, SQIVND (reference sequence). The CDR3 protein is CASSIEGANTEAFF. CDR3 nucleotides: TGTGCCAGTAGTATAGAAGGAGCGAACACTGAAGCTTTCTTT.

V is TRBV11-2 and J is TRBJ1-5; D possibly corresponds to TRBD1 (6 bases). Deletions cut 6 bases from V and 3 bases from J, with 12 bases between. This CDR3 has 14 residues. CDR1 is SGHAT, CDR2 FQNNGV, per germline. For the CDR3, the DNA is TGTGCCAGCAGTCTGGACAGCCTCAATCAGCCCCAGCATTTT. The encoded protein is CASSLDSLNQPQHF.

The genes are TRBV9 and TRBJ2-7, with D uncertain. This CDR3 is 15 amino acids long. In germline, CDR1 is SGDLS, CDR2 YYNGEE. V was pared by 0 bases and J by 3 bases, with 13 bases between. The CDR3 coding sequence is TGTGCCAGCAGCGTAGGTGTTCTCTTTCTCTACGAGCAGTACTTC. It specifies CASSVGVLFLYEQYF.

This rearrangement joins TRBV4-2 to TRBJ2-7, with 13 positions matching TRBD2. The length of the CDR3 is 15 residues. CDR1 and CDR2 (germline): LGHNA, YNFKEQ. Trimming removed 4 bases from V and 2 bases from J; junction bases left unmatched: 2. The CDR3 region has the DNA TGTGCCAGCAGCCCTACTAGCGGGGGGGCCTACGAGCAGTACTTC. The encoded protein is CASSPTSGGAYEQYF.

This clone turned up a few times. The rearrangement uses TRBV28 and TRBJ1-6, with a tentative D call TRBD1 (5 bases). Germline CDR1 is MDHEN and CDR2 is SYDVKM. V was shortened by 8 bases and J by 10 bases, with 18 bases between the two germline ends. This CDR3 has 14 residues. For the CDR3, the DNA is TGTGCCAGCGGACACCTACTCGCTGCCTCACCCCTCCACTTT. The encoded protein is CASGHLLAASPLHF.

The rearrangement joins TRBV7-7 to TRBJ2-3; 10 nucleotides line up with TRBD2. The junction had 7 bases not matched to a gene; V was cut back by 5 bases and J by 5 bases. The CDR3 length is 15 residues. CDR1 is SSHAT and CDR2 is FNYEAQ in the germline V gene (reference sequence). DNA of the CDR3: TGTGCCAGCAGCGTTAGCGGGGGGCCCGGAGATACGCAGTATTTT. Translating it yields CASSVSGGPGDTQYF.

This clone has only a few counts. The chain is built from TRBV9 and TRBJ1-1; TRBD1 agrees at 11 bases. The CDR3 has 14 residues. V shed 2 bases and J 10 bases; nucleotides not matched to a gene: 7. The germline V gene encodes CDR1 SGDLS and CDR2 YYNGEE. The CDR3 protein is CASSVGTGGLGAFF. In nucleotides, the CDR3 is TGTGCCAGCAGCGTTGGGACAGGGGGACTAGGAGCTTTCTTT.

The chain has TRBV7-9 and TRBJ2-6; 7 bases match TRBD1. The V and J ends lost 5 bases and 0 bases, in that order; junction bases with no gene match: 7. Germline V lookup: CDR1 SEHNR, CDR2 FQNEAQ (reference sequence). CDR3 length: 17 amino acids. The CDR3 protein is CASSTRQGPSGANVLTF. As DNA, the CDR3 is TGTGCCAGCAGCACCCGACAGGGACCCTCTGGGGCCAACGTCCTGACTTTC.

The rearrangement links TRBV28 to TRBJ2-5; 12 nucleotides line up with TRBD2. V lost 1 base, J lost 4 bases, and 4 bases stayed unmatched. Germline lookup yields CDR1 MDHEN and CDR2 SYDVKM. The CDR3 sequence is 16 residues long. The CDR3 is CASSLYASGGGETQYF. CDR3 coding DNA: TGTGCCAGCAGTTTATATGCTAGCGGGGGGGGAGAGACCCAGTACTTC.

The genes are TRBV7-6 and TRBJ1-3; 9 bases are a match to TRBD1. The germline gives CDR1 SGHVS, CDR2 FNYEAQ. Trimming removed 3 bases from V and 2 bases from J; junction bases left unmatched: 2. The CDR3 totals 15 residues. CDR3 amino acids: CASSFTGGAGNTIYF. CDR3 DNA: TGTGCCAGCAGCTTTACAGGGGGCGCTGGAAACACCATATATTTT.

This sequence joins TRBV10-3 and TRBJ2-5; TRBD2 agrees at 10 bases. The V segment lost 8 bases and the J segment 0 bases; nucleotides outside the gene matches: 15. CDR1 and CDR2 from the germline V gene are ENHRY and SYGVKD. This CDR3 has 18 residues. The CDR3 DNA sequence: TGTGCCATCGGTCGGAGGCTAGCGGGGGTGGCCGACCAAGAGACCCAGTACTTC. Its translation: CAIGRRLAGVADQETQYF.

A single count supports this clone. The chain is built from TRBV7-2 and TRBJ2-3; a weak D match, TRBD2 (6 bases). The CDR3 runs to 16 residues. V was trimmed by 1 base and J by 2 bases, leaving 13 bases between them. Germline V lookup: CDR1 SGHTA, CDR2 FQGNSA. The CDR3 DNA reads TGTGCCAGCAGCTTAGTGTTTCGGGGGACCACAGATACGCAGTATTTT. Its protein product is CASSLVFRGTTDTQYF.

The CDR3 here is CSVRQGRNQPQHF. Here the CDR3 DNA reads TGCAGCGTAAGACAGGGACGCAATCAGCCCCAGCATTTT. This chain uses TRBV29-1 with TRBJ1-5; 7 bases line up with TRBD1. CDR1 and CDR2 (germline): SQVTM, ANQGSEA. The CDR3 is 13 amino acids. The V gene end was trimmed by 6 bases and the J gene end by 2 bases; junction bases not matched to a gene: 4.

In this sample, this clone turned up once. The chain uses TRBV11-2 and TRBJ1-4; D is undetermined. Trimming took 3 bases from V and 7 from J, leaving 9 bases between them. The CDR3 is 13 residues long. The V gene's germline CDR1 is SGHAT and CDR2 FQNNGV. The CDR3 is CASSLVRGEKLFF. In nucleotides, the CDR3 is TGTGCCAGCAGCTTGGTCCGGGGTGAAAAACTGTTTTTT.

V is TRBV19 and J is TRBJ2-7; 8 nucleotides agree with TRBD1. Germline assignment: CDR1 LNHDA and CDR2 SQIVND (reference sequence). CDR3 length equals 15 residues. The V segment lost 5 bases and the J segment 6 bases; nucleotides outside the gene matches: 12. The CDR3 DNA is TGTGCCAGTAGTCCACGGACAGGGTTATTTATCGAGCAGTACTTC. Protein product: CASSPRTGLFIEQYF.

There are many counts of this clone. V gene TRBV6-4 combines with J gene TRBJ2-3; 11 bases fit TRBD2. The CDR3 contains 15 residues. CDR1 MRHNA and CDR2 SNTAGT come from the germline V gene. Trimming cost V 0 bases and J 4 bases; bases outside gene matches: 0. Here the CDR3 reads CASSDSSGGADTQYF. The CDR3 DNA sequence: TGTGCCAGCAGTGACTCTAGCGGGGGGGCAGATACGCAGTATTTT.

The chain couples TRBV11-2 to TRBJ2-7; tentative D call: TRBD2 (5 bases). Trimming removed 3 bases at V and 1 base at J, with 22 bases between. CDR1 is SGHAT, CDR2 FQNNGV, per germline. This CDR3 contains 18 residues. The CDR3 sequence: CASSFGGVYGIRSYEQYF. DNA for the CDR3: TGTGCCAGCAGCTTTGGAGGAGTTTACGGGATTCGATCCTACGAGCAGTACTTC.

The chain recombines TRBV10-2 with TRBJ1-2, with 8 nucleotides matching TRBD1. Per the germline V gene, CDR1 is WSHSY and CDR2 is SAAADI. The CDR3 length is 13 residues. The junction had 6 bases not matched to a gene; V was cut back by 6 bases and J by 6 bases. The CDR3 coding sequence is TGCGCCAGCAGGGGGACAGGCCAAGATGGCTACACCTTC. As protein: CASRGTGQDGYTF.

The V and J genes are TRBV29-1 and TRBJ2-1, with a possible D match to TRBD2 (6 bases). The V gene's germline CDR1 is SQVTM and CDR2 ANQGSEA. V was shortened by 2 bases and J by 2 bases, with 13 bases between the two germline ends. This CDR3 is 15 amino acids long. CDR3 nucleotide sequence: TGCAGCGTTGAAAGCGGGTCGCGCCCCTACAATGAGCAGTTCTTC. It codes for CSVESGSRPYNEQFF.

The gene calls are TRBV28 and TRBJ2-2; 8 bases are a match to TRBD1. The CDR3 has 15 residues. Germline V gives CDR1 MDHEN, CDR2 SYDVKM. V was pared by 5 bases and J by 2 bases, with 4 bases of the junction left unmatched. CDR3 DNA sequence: TGTGCCAGCAGTCCGGGGACAGGTAACACCGGGGAGCTGTTTTTT. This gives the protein CASSPGTGNTGELFF.

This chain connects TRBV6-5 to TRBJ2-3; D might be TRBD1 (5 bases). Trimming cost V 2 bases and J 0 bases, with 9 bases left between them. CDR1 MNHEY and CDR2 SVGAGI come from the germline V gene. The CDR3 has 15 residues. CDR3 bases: TGTGCCAGCAGTTACGAGTCAGGGAGCACAGATACGCAGTATTTT. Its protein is CASSYESGSTDTQYF.

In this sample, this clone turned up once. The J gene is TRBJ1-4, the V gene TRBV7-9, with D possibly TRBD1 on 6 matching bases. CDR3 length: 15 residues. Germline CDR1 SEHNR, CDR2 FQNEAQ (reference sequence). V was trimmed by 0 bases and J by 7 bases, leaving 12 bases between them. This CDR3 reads CASSLAGGLREKLFF. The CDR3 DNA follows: TGTGCCAGCAGCTTAGCAGGGGGTCTACGTGAAAAACTGTTTTTT.

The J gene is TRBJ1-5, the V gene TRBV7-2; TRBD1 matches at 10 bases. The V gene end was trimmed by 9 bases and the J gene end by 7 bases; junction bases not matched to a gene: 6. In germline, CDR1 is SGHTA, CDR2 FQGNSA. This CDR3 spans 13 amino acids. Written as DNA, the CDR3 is TGTGCCAGTGGACAGGGGGGAGCCCAGCCCCAGCATTTT. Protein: CASGQGGAQPQHF. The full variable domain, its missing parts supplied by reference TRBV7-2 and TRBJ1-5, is GAGVSQSPSNKVTEKGKDVELRCDPISGHTALYWYRQSLGQGLEFLIYFQGNSAPDKSGLPSDRFSAERTGGSVSTLTIQRTQQEDSAVYLCASGQGGAQPQHFGDGTRLSIL.

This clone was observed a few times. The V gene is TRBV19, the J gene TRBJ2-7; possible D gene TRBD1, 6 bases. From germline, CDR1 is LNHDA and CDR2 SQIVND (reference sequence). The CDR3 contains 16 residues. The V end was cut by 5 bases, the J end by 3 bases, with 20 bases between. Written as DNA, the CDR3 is TGTGCCAGTAGTGCCTACTCCGGGACACTAAACTACGAGCAGTACTTC. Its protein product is CASSAYSGTLNYEQYF. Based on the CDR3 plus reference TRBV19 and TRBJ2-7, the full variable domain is DGGITQSPKYLFRKEGQNVTLSCEQNLNHDAMYWYRQDPGQGLRLIYYSQIVNDFQKGDIAEGYSVSREKKESFPLTVTSAQKNPTAFYLCASSAYSGTLNYEQYFGPGTRLTVT.

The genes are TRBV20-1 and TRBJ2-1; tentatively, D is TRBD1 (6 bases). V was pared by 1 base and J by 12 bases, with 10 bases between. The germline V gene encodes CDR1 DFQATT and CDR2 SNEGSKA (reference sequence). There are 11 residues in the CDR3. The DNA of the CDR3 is TGCAGTGCTAGAGGTCTAGGGGGGCAGTTCTTC. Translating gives CSARGLGGQFF.